This T cell receptor (beta chain) was found in a study of identifying expanded T cells in peripheral blood. Study-level results: Differentially abundant clones: about 1.2 between replicates, just under 17 at roughly 15 days, 19 to 20 at four. Clone count variance between roughly 2-week samples rose with total template count.

A remark on this clone: The antigen is not known.

No infections or other immune events were documented during collection. Trimming removed 6 bases at V and 2 bases at J, with 14 bases between. Germline values: CDR1 MNHNS, CDR2 SASEGT. The CDR3 is 14 amino acids. Measured with immunoSEQ multiplex PCR; TCRdb has only the in-frame clones, and not every one. The sample lists about 130,000 clones; around nine tenths were seen once. This TCR came from a person between 18 and 70 years old in good health. The sample taken for sequencing was blood. This rearrangement joins TRBV6-1 to TRBJ2-7; possible D gene TRBD1, 6 bases. The CDR3 coding sequence is TGTGCCAGCAGGTCAGGGGCCCTCGCCTACGAGCAGTACTTC. It is translated as CASRSGALAYEQYF.